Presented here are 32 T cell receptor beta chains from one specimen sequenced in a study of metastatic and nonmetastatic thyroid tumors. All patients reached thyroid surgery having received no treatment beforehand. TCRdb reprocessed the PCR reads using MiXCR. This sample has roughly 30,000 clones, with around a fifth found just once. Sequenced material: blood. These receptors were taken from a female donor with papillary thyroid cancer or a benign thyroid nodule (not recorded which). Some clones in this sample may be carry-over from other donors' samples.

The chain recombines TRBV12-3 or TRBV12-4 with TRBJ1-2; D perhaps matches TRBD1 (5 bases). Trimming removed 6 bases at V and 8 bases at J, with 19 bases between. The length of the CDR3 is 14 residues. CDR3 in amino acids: CASSTGRSAGGYTF. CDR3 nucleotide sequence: TGTGCCAGCAGCACGGGACGGAGCGCCGGGGGCTACACCTTC.

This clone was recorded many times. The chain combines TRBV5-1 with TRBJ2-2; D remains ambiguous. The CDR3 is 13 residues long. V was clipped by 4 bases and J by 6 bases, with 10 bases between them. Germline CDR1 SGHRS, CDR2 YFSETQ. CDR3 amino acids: CASSQRSPGELFF. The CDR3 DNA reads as TGCGCCAGCAGCCAAAGATCGCCCGGGGAGCTGTTTTTT. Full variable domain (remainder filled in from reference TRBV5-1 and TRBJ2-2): KAGVTQTPRYLIKTRGQQVTLSCSPISGHRSVSWYQQTPGQGLQFLFEYFSETQRNKGNFPGRFSGRQFSNSRSEMNVSTLELGDSALYLCASSQRSPGELFFGEGSRLTVL.

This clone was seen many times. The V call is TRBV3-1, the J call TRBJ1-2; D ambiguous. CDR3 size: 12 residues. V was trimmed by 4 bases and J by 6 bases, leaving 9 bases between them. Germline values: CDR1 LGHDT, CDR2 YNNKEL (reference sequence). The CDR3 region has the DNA TGTGCCAGCAGCCGTGGAAGTGATGGCTACACCTTC. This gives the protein CASSRGSDGYTF. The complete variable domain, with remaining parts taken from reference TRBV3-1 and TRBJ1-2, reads DTAVSQTPKYLVTQMGNDKSIKCEQNLGHDTMYWYKQDSKKFLKIMFSYNNKELIINETVPNRFSPKSPDKAHLNLHINSLELGDSAVYFCASSRGSDGYTFGSGTRLTVV.

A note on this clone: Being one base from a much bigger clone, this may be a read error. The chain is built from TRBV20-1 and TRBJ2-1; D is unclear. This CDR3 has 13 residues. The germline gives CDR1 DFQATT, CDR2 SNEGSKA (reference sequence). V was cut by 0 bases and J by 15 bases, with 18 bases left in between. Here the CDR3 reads CSARDLQGLGLFF. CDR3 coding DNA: TGCAGTGCTAGAGATCTCCAAGGGTTAGGGCTGTTCTTC.

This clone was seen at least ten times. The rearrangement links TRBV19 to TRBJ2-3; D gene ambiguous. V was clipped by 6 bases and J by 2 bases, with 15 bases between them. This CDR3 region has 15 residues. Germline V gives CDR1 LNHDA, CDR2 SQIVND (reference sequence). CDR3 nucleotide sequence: TGTGCCAGTAGCTACCTCGACGATCACACAGATACGCAGTATTTT. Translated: CASSYLDDHTDTQYF.

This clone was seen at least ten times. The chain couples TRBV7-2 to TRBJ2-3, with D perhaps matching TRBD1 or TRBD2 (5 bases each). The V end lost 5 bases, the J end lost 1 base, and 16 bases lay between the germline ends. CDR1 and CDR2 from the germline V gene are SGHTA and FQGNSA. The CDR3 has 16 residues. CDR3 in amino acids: CASSPGTRLGTDTQYF. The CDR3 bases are TGTGCCAGCAGCCCCGGGACCAGGCTTGGCACAGATACGCAGTATTTT.

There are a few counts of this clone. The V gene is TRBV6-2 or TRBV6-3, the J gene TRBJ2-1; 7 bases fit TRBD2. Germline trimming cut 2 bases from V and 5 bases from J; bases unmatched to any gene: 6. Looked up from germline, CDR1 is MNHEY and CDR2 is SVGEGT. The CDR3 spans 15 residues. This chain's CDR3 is CASSYDGRFNNEQFF. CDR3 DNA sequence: TGTGCCAGCAGTTACGACGGGAGGTTCAACAATGAGCAGTTCTTC.

This CDR3 reads CASSLENQGTDQFF. The DNA of the CDR3 is TGCGCCAGCAGCTTGGAAAACCAGGGGACTGATCAGTTCTTC. The chain carries TRBV5-1 and TRBJ2-1; D is perhaps TRBD1 or TRBD2 (6 bases each). The CDR3 contains 14 residues. Germline CDR1 and CDR2: SGHRS and YFSETQ. The germline V and J ends were trimmed by 0 bases and 13 bases, with 17 bases remaining between them.

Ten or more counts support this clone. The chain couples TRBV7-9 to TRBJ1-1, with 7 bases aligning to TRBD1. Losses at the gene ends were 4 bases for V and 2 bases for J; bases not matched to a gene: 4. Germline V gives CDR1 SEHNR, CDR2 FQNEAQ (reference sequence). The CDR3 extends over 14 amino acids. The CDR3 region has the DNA TGTGCCAGCAGCTCCCGGGACAGTAACACTGAAGCTTTCTTT. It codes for CASSSRDSNTEAFF.

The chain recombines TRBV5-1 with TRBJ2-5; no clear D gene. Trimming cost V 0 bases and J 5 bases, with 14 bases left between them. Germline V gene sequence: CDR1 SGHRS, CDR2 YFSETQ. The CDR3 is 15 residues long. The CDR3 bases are TGCGCCAGCAGCTTGGGTACTGCTGCCGTCGAGACCCAGTACTTC. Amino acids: CASSLGTAAVETQYF.

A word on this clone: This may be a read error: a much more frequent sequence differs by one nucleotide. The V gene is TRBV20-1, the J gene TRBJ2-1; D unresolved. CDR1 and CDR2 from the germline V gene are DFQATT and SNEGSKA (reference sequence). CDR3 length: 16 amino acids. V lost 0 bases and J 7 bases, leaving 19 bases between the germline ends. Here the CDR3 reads CSARDFTERPTNEQFF. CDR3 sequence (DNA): TGCAGTGCTAGAGATTTCACGGAGAGGCCGACGAATGAGCAGTTCTTC.

The CDR3 is CASSAKRENTEAFF. The DNA for the CDR3 is TGTGCCAGCAGCGCTAAGAGAGAGAACACTGAAGCTTTCTTT. The chain is built from TRBV9 and TRBJ1-1; D gene ambiguous. CDR1 SGDLS and CDR2 YYNGEE come from the germline V gene. V dropped 3 bases and J dropped 1 base, with 10 bases sitting between them. The length of the CDR3 is 14 residues.

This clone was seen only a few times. The CDR3 sequence: CASSSYGDRDGYTF. Written as DNA, the CDR3 is TGCGCCAGCAGCTCATACGGGGACAGGGATGGCTACACCTTC. The J gene is TRBJ1-2, the V gene TRBV5-1; 9 bases fit TRBD1. CDR1 and CDR2 from the germline V gene are SGHRS and YFSETQ. The CDR3 covers 14 residues. The V segment lost 3 bases and the J segment 6 bases; nucleotides outside the gene matches: 6.

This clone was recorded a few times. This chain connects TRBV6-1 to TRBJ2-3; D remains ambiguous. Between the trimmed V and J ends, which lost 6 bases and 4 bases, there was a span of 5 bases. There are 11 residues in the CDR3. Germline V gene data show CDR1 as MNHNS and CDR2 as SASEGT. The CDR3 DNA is TGTGCCAGCAGACTGGCAGATACGCAGTATTTT. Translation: CASRLADTQYF.

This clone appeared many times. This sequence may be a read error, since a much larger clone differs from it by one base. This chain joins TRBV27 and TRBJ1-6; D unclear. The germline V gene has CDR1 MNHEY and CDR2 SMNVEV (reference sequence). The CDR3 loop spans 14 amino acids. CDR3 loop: CASRKSENGSPPHF. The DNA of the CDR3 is TGTGCCAGCAGAAAGAGCGAAAACGGCTCACCCCCCCACTTT.

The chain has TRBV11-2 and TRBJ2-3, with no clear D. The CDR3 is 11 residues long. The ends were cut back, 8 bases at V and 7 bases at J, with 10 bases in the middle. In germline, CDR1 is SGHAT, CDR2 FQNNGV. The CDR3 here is CASGPVYTQYF. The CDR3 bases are TGTGCCAGCGGACCGGTCTATACGCAGTATTTT.

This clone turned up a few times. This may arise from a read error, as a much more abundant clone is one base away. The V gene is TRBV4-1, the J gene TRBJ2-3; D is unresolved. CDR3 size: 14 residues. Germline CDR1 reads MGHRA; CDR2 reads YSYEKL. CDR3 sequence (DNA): TGCACCAGCAGCCAAGATCGGGTTACAGATACGCAGTATTTT. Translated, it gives CTSSQDRVTDTQYF.

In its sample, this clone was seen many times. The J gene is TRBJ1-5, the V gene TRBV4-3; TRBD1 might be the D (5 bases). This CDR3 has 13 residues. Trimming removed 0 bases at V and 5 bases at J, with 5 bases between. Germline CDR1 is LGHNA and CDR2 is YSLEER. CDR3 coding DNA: TGCGCCAGCAGCCAAGACAGGGATCAGCCCCAGCATTTT. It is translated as CASSQDRDQPQHF.

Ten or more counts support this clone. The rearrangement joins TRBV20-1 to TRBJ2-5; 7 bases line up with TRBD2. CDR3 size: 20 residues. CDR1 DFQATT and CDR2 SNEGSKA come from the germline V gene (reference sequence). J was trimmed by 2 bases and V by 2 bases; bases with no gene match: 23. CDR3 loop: CSARRRRFGRPESVQETQYF. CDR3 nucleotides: TGCAGTGCTAGACGCAGGAGGTTCGGGAGGCCCGAGTCGGTTCAAGAGACCCAGTACTTC.

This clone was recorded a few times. In DNA form, the CDR3 reads TGCAGCTCAGAGGGGCAGGGGGCGCATGGCCGAATAAGCACAGATACGCAGTATTTT. This encodes CSSEGQGAHGRISTDTQYF. V and J are TRBV20-1 and TRBJ2-3; 8 nucleotides agree with TRBD1. The CDR3 has 19 residues. Per the germline V gene, CDR1 is DFQATT and CDR2 is SNEGSKA (reference sequence).

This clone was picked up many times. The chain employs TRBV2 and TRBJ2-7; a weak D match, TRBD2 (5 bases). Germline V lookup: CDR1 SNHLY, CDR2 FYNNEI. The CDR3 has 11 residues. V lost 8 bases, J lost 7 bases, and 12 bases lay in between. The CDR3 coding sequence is TGTGCCAGCGGGAGTCCGTGGGAGCAGTACTTC. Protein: CASGSPWEQYF.

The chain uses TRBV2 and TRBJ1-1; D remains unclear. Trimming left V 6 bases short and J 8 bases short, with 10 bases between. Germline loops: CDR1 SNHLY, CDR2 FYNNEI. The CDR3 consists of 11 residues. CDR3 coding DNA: TGTGCCAGCAGCAGTTGGGCCGAAGCTTTCTTT. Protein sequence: CASSSWAEAFF.

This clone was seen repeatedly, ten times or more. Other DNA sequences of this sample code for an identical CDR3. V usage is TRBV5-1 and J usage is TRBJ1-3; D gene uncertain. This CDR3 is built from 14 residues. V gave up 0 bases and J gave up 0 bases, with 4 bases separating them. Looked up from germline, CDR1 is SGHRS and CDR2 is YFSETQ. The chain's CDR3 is CASSLDSSGNTIYF. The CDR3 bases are TGCGCCAGCAGCTTGGACAGCTCTGGAAACACCATATATTTT.

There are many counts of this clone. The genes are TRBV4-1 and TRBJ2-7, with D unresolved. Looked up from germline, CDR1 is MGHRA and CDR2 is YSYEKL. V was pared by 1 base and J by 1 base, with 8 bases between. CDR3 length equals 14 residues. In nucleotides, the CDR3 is TGCGCCAGCAGCCAAGCTGCTGGTTCCTACGAGCAGTACTTC. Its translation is CASSQAAGSYEQYF.

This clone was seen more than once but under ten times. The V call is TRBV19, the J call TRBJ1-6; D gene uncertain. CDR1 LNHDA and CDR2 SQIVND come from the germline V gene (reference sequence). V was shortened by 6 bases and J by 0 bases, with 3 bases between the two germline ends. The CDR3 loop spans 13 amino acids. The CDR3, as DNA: TGTGCCAGTAGGCTCTCCTATAATTCACCCCTCCACTTT. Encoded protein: CASRLSYNSPLHF. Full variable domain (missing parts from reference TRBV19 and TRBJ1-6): DGGITQSPKYLFRKEGQNVTLSCEQNLNHDAMYWYRQDPGQGLRLIYYSQIVNDFQKGDIAEGYSVSREKKESFPLTVTSAQKNPTAFYLCASRLSYNSPLHFGNGTRLTVT.

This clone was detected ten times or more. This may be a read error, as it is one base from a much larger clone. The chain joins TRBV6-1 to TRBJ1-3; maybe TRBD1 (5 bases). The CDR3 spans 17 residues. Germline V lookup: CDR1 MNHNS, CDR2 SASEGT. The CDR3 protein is CASSEAWGGWSGNTIHF. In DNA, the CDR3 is TGTGCCAGCAGTGAAGCGTGGGGGGGGTGGTCTGGAAACACCATACATTTT.

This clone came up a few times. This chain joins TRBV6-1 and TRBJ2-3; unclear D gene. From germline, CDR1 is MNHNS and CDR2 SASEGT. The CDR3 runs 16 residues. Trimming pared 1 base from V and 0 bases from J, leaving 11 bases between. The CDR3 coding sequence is TGTGCCAGCAGTGAAGACTCTCGTGCTAGCACAGATACGCAGTATTTT. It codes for CASSEDSRASTDTQYF.

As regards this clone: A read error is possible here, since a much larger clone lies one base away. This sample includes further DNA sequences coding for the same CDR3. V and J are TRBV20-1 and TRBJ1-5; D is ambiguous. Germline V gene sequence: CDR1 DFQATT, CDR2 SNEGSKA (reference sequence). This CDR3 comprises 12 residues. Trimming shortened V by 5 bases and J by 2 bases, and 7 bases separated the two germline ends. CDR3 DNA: TGCAGTGCTGGACGTCGCAATCAGCCCCAGCATTTT. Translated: CSAGRRNQPQHF.

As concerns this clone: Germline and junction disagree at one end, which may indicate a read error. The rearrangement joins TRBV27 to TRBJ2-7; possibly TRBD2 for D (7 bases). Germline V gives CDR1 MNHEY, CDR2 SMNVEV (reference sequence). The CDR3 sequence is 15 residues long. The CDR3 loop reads CTSRLGGATSYEQYF. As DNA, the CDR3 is TGTACCAGCAGGCTAGGGGGGGCTACCTCCTACGAGCAGTACTTC.

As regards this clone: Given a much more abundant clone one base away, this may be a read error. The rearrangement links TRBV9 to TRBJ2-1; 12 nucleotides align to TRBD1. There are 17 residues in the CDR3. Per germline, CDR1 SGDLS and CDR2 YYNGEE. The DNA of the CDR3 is TGTTCCAGCAGCCCGTTTGTCGGGGACAGGGGGCTGTCATGGCAGTTCTTC. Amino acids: CSSSPFVGDRGLSWQFF.

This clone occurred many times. In DNA form, the CDR3 reads TGCAGCGTTGAAGCGACAGTTGAAGCTTTCTTT. This encodes CSVEATVEAFF. The chain employs TRBV29-1 and TRBJ1-1, with a weak D call TRBD1 (5 bases). Between the trimmed V and J ends, which lost 1 base and 7 bases, there was a span of 7 bases. Germline V CDR1 and CDR2: SQVTM, ANQGSEA. This CDR3 has 11 residues.

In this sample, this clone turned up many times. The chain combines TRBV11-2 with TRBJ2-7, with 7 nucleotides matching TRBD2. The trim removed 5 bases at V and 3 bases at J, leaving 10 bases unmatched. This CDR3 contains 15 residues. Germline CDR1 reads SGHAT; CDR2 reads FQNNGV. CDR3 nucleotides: TGTGCCAGCAGCCGACCGGGACTACCCAACTACGAGCAGTACTTC. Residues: CASSRPGLPNYEQYF.